This record concerns one TCR beta chain sequence. The source of the sample is a study of T cells in Graves' hyperthyroidism and ophthalmopathy. Germline CDR1 and CDR2: SGHTA and FQGTGA. Trimming shortened V by 3 bases and J by 12 bases, and 9 bases separated the two germline ends. This CDR3 contains 11 residues. The investigators amplified TCR beta CDR3 regions from RNA transcripts. First-round RT-PCR with HTBI primers amplified the TCR CDR3 region. TCRdb fed the multiplex PCR reads into MiXCR, producing one record per CDR3 protein. The sample lists about 52,000 distinct CDR3 sequences, roughly 50% occurring once.

The sequencing input was blood. The clonotype was recovered from a woman aged 45 to 65 with Graves' ophthalmopathy. The chain joins TRBV7-3 to TRBJ2-1; D is possibly TRBD1 (6 bases). The CDR3 spells CASSLGARQFF. The CDR3 coding sequence is TGTGCCAGCAGCTTGGGGGCTCGGCAGTTCTTC. Drawing the rest from reference TRBV7-3 and TRBJ2-1, the complete variable domain is GAGVSQTPSNKVTEKGKYVELRCDPISGHTALYWYRQSLGQGPEFLIYFQGTGAADDSGLPNDRFFAVRPEGSVSTLKIQRTERGDSAVYLCASSLGARQFFGPGTRLTVL.